The 17 T cell receptor beta chains presented below share a single source sample, sequenced in a study of blood T cell repertoires in COVID-19. Profiled with immunoSEQ multiplex PCR; TCRdb holds only in-frame clones, not every one. In the table there are around 88,000 clones, 81% of which are singletons. The sample taken for sequencing was peripheral blood. The receptors derive from a woman of 80 years or more with acute or convalescent COVID-19.

V and J are TRBV7-3 and TRBJ2-1; D is ambiguous. V was clipped by 5 bases and J by 8 bases, with 10 bases between them. Germline values: CDR1 SGHTA, CDR2 FQGTGA. The CDR3 has 12 residues. The CDR3 region is CASSLFPYEQFF. The DNA for the CDR3 is TGTGCCAGCAGCCTATTCCCATATGAGCAGTTCTTC.

The V call is TRBV6-5, the J call TRBJ2-2; weak D call: TRBD1 (6 bases). The V gene lost 5 bases and the J gene lost 2 bases, with 12 bases spanning the gap. The CDR3 spans 15 residues. Germline CDR1 and CDR2: MNHEY and SVGAGI. The CDR3 region has the DNA TGTGCCAGCAGTACCGGGACACGAAACACCGGGGAGCTGTTTTTT. Translation: CASSTGTRNTGELFF.

This clone was recorded only once. The chain links TRBV2 to TRBJ2-2; 7 bases agree with TRBD1. The J segment lost 1 base and the V segment lost 6 bases, leaving 5 bases of the junction unmatched. This CDR3 is 15 amino acids long. Germline V gene lookup returns CDR1 SNHLY and CDR2 FYNNEI. Here the CDR3 reads CASRKGTENTGELFF. The CDR3 DNA is TGTGCCAGCAGGAAAGGGACAGAGAACACCGGGGAGCTGTTTTTT.

The rearrangement uses TRBV7-9 and TRBJ2-3; no definite D call. V was shortened by 2 bases and J by 3 bases, with 12 bases between the two germline ends. Germline CDR1 SEHNR, CDR2 FQNEAQ (reference sequence). This CDR3 contains 15 residues. CDR3 amino acids: CASSLLAIKTDTQYF. The CDR3 coding sequence is TGTGCCAGCAGCTTATTAGCAATCAAAACAGATACGCAGTATTTT.

The chain has TRBV11-2 and TRBJ1-4; possibly TRBD1 for D (5 bases). The CDR3 totals 13 residues. CDR1 is SGHAT and CDR2 is FQNNGV in the germline V gene. Trimming shortened V by 1 base and J by 7 bases, and 7 bases separated the two germline ends. As DNA, the CDR3 is TGTGCCAGCAGCTTAGGCAGGGTTGAAAAACTGTTTTTT. Translating it yields CASSLGRVEKLFF. Using reference TRBV11-2 and TRBJ1-4 for the parts outside the CDR3, the full variable domain is EAGVAQSPRYKIIEKRQSVAFWCNPISGHATLYWYQQILGQGPKLLIQFQNNGVVDDSQLPKDRFSAERLKGVDSTLKIQPAKLEDSAVYLCASSLGRVEKLFFGSGTQLSVL.

This clone was recorded many times. As DNA, the CDR3 is TGTGCCAGCAGTTACTCGGTGGGCTTGAACACTGAAGCTTTCTTT. The encoded protein is CASSYSVGLNTEAFF. This chain uses TRBV6-2 or TRBV6-3 with TRBJ1-1; D gene unclear. Germline-derived CDR1 and CDR2 are MNHEY and SVGEGT. The CDR3 sequence is 15 residues long. V dropped 0 bases and J dropped 0 bases, with 8 bases sitting between them.

This chain connects TRBV28 to TRBJ2-1; TRBD1 matches 7 bases. This CDR3 region has 16 residues. Per the germline V gene, CDR1 is MDHEN and CDR2 is SYDVKM. J gave up 0 bases and V 6 bases, and 8 bases lay outside the gene matches. Here the CDR3 DNA reads TGTGCCAGCAGAAACGACAGGGCGAGCTCCTACAATGAGCAGTTCTTC. It encodes CASRNDRASSYNEQFF.

The rearrangement uses TRBV18 and TRBJ2-7; D perhaps matches TRBD1 (6 bases). This CDR3 has 15 residues. Germline lookup yields CDR1 KGHSH and CDR2 LQKENI. V was clipped by 3 bases and J by 5 bases, with 17 bases between them. The CDR3 loop reads CASSPLGQPKNEQYF. The CDR3 coding sequence is TGTGCCAGCTCACCCCTCGGACAGCCTAAAAACGAGCAGTACTTC.

This clone was seen a few times. The rearrangement links TRBV24-1 to TRBJ1-4; D is uncertain. Germline V lookup: CDR1 KGHDR, CDR2 SFDVKD. The V gene lost 3 bases and the J gene lost 7 bases, with 20 bases spanning the gap. This CDR3 region has 17 residues. The CDR3 DNA is TGTGCCACCAGTGATAACATCGGTTCAGGAGGCCGTGAAAAACTGTTTTTT. The encoded protein is CATSDNIGSGGREKLFF.

In DNA form, the CDR3 reads TGTGCCAGCAGTGACCGAGGGACTACCCAAGAGACCCAGTACTTC. This gives the protein CASSDRGTTQETQYF. The V and J genes are TRBV25-1 and TRBJ2-5, with 7 bases lining up with TRBD2. The CDR3 has 15 amino acids. Trimming took 3 bases from V and 1 from J; bases not matched to a gene: 5. Germline CDR1 and CDR2: MGHDK and SYGVNS. Combining the CDR3 with reference TRBV25-1 and TRBJ2-5 gives the whole variable domain EADIYQTPRYLVIGTGKKITLECSQTMGHDKMYWYQQDPGMELHLIHYSYGVNSTEKGDLSSESTVSRIRTEHFPLTLESARPSHTSQYLCASSDRGTTQETQYFGPGTRLLVL.

This clone was detected only once. The chain links TRBV6-6 to TRBJ2-3, with TRBD2 as a possible D gene (5 bases). The germline CDR1 and CDR2 sequences are MNHNY and SVGAGI (reference sequence). This CDR3 comprises 15 residues. The V end was cut by 6 bases, the J end by 2 bases, with 15 bases between. CDR3 coding DNA: TGTGCCAGCAGCCTCGGGCAGACTAACACAGATACGCAGTATTTT. Amino acids: CASSLGQTNTDTQYF.

The chain combines TRBV18 with TRBJ1-1, with D perhaps matching TRBD1 (5 bases). The CDR3 has 15 residues. Germline V lookup: CDR1 KGHSH, CDR2 LQKENI. The V end was cut by 2 bases, the J end by 6 bases, with 16 bases between. CDR3 residues: CASSPLSGGSAEAFF. Written as DNA, the CDR3 is TGTGCCAGCTCACCATTGTCGGGGGGAAGCGCTGAAGCTTTCTTT.

This chain joins TRBV2 and TRBJ2-7, with D maybe TRBD2 (5 bases). Trimming took 7 bases from V and 2 from J, leaving 15 bases between them. Germline CDR1 is SNHLY and CDR2 is FYNNEI. The CDR3 consists of 14 residues. The CDR3 reads CASTPRELTYEQYV. CDR3 nucleotides: TGTGCCAGCACCCCTAGGGAGCTAACCTACGAGCAGTACGTC.

The J gene is TRBJ1-5, the V gene TRBV19; the D is unclear. This CDR3 is built from 13 residues. Germline assignment: CDR1 LNHDA and CDR2 SQIVND (reference sequence). Trimming removed 7 bases at V and 5 bases at J, with 12 bases between. The CDR3 loop reads CASTDDIYQPQHF. The CDR3 bases are TGTGCCAGTACCGACGACATCTATCAGCCCCAGCATTTT.

This sequence joins TRBV18 and TRBJ1-1; the match to TRBD1 covers 7 bases. CDR1 is KGHSH, CDR2 LQKENI, per germline. With V trimmed by 6 bases and J by 2 bases, 6 bases remained unmatched. CDR3 length: 14 amino acids. The CDR3 nucleotides are TGTGCCAGCTCCCCAGGGGGGGGAAACACTGAAGCTTTCTTT. It is translated as CASSPGGGNTEAFF.

This chain links TRBV29-1 with TRBJ1-2, with a tentative D call TRBD1 (5 bases). The V end was cut by 6 bases, the J end by 2 bases, with 13 bases between. In germline, CDR1 is SQVTM, CDR2 ANQGSEA. This CDR3 region has 13 residues. The CDR3, as DNA: TGCAGCGTCGACGATCAGGGAAACTATGGCTACACCTTC. Translation: CSVDDQGNYGYTF.

The gene calls are TRBV3-1 (or the pseudogene TRBV3-2) and TRBJ2-5; 13 bases line up with TRBD2. In germline, CDR1 is LGHDT, CDR2 YNNKEL (reference sequence). Unmatched junction bases numbered 4, after V lost 4 bases and J lost 5 bases. The CDR3 sequence is 15 residues long. CDR3 bases: TGTGCCAGCAGCCGCGGGACTAGCGGGGTCGAGACCCAGTACTTC. As protein: CASSRGTSGVETQYF.